This record concerns one TCR beta chain sequence. This clone was found a few times. What this receptor recognizes is not known. No clone much larger than this one lies a single base away; base qualities are absent. The source of the sample is a study of vaccination effects on CD4 cells after COVID-19 (dated by TCRdb to 2022 to 2024). About the study as a whole: Participants received two doses of either the BNT162b2 or the mRNA-1273 mRNA SARS-CoV-2 vaccine. The study compared SARS-CoV-2 spike-specific CD4+ TCR repertoires before and after mRNA vaccination in COVID-19 convalescent patients and infection-naive vaccine recipients. A total of 9 to 11 COVID-19 convalescent patients and a few SARS-CoV-2-naive healthy vaccine recipients were included in the full study. The Oncomine TCR Beta short-read assay on an Illumina iSeq 100 was used to sequence cultures from other donors in the study.

Overall study results and their limits: Limitations of the study were the small number of convalescent patients and the absence of early post-infection timepoints. In healthy vaccine recipients, vaccine-induced clones were almost all SARS-CoV-2 mono-reactive, with only 1 of 255 being cross-reactive with common cold coronaviruses. Marked clonal contraction was observed in both infection-induced and vaccine-induced clones at late post-vaccination timepoints, consistent with waning T cell responses.

Library prep was done by the immunoSEQ multiplex PCR assay. DNA from the cultured, isolated CD4+ T cells was subjected to TCR beta CDR3 sequencing. In the paper's pipeline: The analysis removed non-productive TCR sequences, trimmed reads to the CDR3 region, and retained only CDR3s that were 7 or more amino acids long. The MANAFEST web app was used to identify antigen-specific clonotypes by comparing expansion in peptide wells with expansion in reference cultures. To count as positive, a clone had to show expansion at FDR<0.05 compared with the reference and with all other wells, an odds ratio above 5, and a frequency above 0.1% in two replicate wells. A clonotype was defined as cross-reactive if the clonotype was significantly expanded both in SARS-CoV-2 spike wells and in at least one common cold coronavirus spike condition. CDR3 similarity was assessed by Levenshtein distance with the stringdist R package, and unrooted trees were built with ape in R 3.6.1. TCRdb re-hosts the immuneACCESS table, in-frame sequences only. Its copies lack some clones; in the studies checked, an unresolved V gene accounts for under half of them, and the cause for the rest is not known. V and J calls and clone size follow that table, whereas D and trimming were derived from the DNA. Present in this sample are tens of thousands of clones, under 75% of which were seen just once. The ten biggest clones cover about a sixth of the sample.

In the ViraFEST assay, PBMC were stimulated with viral peptide pools, and TCR sequencing was then used to find antigen-specific CD4+ T cell clonotypes based on their expansion. After about 10 days of culture, CD4+ T cells were isolated with the EasySep CD4+ T cell isolation kit. None of the healthy vaccine recipients had a prior SARS-CoV-2 infection, which was confirmed by nucleocapsid antibody tests that came back negative both before and after vaccination. Each well held 1.5 million to 2.5 million PBMC cultured in IMDM containing roughly 5.1% human AB serum, 8.5 to 10 IU/ml IL-2 and gentamicin, along with 10 ug/ml peptides. Half of the culture medium was replaced with fresh IL-2-containing medium on days 3 and 7. Each peptide stimulation condition was cultured in triplicate wells unless otherwise noted. Using Ficoll-Paque Plus gradient centrifugation, PBMC were separated from whole blood and then either used fresh or cryopreserved at -140C. The overlapping peptide pools covered the spike proteins of SARS-CoV-2 and of the common cold coronaviruses HCoV-NL63, HCoV-OC43 and HCoV-229E. The QIAamp micro DNA kit was used to extract genomic DNA from the cultured CD4+ T cells.

The sample here was CD4+ T cells from PBMCs cultured with SARS-CoV-2 spike peptides, taken before COVID-19 vaccination. The cell subset or site label here, explained by the study, means: SARS-CoV-2 spike overlapping peptide pool stimulation. This TCR was recovered from a human donor who received a COVID-19 vaccine.

The CDR3 has the sequence CASSYWTKGNSPLHF. The DNA is TGTGCCAGCAGTTATTGGACCAAGGGGAATTCACCCCTCCACTTT. The V gene is TRBV6-2 or TRBV6-3 and the J gene is TRBJ1-6; TRBD1 is perhaps the D gene, given 5 matching bases. The cysteine opens and the phenylalanine closes a CDR3 of 15 amino acids. The sequence is cut down to CDR3 DNA, 45 bases in frame from base 1. Trimming takes 3 bases from V and 7 bases from J, and the germline ends sit 13 bases apart. From a lookup of the germline V gene, CDR1 and CDR2 are MNHEY and SVGEGT.